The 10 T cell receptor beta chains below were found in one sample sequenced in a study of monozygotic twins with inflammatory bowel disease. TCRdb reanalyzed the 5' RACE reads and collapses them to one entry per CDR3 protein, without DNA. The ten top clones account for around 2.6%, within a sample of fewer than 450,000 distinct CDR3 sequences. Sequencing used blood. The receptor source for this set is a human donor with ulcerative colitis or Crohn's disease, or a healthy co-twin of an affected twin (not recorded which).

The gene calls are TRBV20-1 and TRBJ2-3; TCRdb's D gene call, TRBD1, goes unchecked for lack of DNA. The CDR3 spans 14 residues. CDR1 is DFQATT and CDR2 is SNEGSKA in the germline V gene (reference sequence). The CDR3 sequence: CSARGGTTTDTQYF.

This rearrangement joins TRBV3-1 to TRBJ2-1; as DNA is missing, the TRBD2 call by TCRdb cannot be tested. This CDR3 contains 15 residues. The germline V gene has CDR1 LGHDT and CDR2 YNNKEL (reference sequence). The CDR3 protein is CASSQIPAGDNEQFF.

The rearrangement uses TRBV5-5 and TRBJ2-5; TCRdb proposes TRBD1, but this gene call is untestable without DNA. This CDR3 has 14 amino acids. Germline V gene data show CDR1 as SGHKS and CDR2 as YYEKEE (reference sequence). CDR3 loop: CASSRFGQQETQYF.

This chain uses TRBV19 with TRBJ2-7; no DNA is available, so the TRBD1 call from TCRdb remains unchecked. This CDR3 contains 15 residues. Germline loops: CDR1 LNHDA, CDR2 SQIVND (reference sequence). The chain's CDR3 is CASSQVTGGTYEQYF.

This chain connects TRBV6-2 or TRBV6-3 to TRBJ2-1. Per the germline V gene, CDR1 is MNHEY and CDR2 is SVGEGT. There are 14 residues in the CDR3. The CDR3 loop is CASSRSLNRDEQFF.

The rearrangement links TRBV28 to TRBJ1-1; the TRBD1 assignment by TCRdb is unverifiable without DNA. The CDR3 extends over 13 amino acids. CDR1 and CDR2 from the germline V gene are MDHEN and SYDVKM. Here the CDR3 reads CASRPGGVFEAFF. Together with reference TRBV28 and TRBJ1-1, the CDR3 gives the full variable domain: DVKVTQSSRYLVKRTGEKVFLECVQDMDHENMFWYRQDPGLGLRLIYFSYDVKMKEKGDIPEGYSVSREKKERFSLILESASTNQTSMYLCASRPGGVFEAFFGQGTRLTVV.

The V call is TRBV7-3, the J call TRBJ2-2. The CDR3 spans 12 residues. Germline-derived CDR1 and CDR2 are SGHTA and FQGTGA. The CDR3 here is CASSLESGELFF.

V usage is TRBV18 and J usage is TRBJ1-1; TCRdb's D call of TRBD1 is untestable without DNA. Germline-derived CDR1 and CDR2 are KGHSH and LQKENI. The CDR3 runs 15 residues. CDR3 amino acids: CASSPGGHSNTEAFF. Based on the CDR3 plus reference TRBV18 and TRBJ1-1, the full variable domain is NAGVMQNPRHLVRRRGQEARLRCSPMKGHSHVYWYRQLPEEGLKFMVYLQKENIIDESGMPKERFSAEFPKEGPSILRIQQVVRGDSAAYFCASSPGGHSNTEAFFGQGTRLTVV.

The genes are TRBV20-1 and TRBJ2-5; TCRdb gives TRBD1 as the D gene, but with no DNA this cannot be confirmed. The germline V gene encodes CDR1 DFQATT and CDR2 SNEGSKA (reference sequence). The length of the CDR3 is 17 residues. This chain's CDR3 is CSARDPMRGGVRETQYF.

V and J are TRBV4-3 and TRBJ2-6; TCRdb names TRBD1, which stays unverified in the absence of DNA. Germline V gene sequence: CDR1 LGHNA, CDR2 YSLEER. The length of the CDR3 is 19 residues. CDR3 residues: CASSHYSGTGAYGANVLTF.